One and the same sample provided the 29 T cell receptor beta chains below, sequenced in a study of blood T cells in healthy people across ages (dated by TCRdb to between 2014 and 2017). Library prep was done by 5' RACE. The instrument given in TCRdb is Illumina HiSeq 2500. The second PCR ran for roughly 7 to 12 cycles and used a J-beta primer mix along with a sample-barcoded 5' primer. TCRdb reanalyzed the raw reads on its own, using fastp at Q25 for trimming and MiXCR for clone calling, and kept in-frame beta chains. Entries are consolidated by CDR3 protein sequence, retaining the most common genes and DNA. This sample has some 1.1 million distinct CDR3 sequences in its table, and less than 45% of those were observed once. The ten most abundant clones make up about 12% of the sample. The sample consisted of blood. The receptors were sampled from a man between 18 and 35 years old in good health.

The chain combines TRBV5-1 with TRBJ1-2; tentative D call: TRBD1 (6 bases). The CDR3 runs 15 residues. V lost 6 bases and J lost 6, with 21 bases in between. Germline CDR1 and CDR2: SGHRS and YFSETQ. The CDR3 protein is CASTPRGPGADGYTF. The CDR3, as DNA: TGCGCCAGCACCCCTCGAGGGCCGGGGGCTGATGGCTACACCTTC.

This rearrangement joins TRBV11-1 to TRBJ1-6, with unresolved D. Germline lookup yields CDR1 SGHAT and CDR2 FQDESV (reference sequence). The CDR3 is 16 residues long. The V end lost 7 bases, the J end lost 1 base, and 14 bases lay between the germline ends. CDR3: CASTRGRQSYNSPLHF. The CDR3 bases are TGTGCCAGCACCCGAGGAAGGCAATCCTATAATTCACCCCTCCACTTT.

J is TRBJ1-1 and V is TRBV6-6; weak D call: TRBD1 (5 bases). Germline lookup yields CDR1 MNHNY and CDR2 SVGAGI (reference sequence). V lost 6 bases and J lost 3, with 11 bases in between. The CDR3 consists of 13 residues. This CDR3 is CASRPIRDTEAFF. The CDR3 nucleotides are TGTGCCAGCAGGCCAATCAGGGACACTGAAGCTTTCTTT.

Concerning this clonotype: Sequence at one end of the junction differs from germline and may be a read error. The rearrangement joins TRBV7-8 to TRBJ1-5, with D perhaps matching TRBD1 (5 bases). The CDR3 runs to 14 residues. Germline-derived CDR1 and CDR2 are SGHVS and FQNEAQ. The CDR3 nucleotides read TGTGTCAGCAGCTCGGGGCTGGGCAATCAGCCCCAGCATTTT. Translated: CVSSSGLGNQPQHF.

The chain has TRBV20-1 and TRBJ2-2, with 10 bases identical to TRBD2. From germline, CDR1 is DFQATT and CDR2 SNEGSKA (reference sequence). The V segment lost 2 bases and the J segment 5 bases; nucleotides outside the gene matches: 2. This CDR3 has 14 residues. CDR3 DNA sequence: TGCAGTGCTAGAAGCGGGGGGGCAACCGGGGAGCTGTTTTTT. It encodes CSARSGGATGELFF.

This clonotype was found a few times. Here the CDR3 DNA reads TGTGCCAGCATTGTGCCTAATCCTCACGGGGAGCTGTTTTTT. It translates to CASIVPNPHGELFF. This chain uses TRBV21-1 with TRBJ2-2. TRBV21-1 is flagged as a pseudogene. This CDR3 comprises 14 residues.

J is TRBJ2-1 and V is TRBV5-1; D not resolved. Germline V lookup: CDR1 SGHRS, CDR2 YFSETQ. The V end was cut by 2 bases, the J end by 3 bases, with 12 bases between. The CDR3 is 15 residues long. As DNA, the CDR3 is TGCGCCAGCAGCTTCCAGATCGGGTACTACAATGAGCAGTTCTTC. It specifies CASSFQIGYYNEQFF.

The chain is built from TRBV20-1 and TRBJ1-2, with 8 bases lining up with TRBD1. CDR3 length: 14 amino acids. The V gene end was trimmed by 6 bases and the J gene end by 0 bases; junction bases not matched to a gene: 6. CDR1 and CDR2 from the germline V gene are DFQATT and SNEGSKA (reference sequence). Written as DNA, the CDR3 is TGCAGTGCCGTCGGACAGGGCACTAACTATGGCTACACCTTC. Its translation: CSAVGQGTNYGYTF.

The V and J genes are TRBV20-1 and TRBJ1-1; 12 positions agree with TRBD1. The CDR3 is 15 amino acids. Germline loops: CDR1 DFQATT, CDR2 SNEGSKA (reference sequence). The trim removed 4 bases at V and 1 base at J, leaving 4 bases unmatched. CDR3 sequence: CSATGTGGWNTEAFF. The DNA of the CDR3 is TGCAGTGCTACCGGGACAGGGGGCTGGAACACTGAAGCTTTCTTT.

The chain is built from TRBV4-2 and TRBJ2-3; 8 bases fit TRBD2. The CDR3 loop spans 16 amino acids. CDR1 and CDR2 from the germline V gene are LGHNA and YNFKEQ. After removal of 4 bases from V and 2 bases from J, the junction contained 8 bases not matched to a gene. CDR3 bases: TGTGCCAGCAGCCCCCGGGGTAGCGGGGTCACAGATACGCAGTATTTT. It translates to CASSPRGSGVTDTQYF.

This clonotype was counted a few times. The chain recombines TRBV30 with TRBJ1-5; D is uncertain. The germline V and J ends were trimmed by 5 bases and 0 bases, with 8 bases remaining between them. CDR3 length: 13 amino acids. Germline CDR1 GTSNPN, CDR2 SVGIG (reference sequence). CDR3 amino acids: CAWESSSNQPQHF. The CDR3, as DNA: TGTGCCTGGGAAAGTAGTAGCAATCAGCCCCAGCATTTT. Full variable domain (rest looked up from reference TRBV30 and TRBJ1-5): SQTIHQWPATLVQPVGSPLSLECTVEGTSNPNLYWYRQAAGRGLQLLFYSVGIGQISSEVPQNLSASRPQDRQFILSSKKLLLSDSGFYLCAWESSSNQPQHFGDGTRLSIL.

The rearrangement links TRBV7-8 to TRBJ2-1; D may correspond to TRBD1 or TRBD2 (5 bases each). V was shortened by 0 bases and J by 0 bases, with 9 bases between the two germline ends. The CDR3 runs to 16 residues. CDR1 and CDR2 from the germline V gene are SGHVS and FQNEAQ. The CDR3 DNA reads TGTGCCAGCAGCTTAGCGGAGAGGGGCTCCTACAATGAGCAGTTCTTC. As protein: CASSLAERGSYNEQFF. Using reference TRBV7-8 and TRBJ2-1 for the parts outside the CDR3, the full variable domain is GAGVSQSPRYKVAKRGQDVALRCDPISGHVSLFWYQQALGQGPEFLTYFQNEAQLDKSGLPSDRFFAERPEGSVSTLKIQRTQQEDSAVYLCASSLAERGSYNEQFFGPGTRLTVL.

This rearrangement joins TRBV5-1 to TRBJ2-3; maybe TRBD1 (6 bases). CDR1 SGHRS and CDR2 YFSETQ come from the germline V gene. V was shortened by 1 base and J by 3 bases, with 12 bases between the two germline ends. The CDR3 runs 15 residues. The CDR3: CASSLNQGKTDTQYF. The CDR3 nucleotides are TGCGCCAGCAGCTTGAACCAGGGGAAGACAGATACGCAGTATTTT. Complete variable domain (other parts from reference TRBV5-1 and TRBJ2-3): KAGVTQTPRYLIKTRGQQVTLSCSPISGHRSVSWYQQTPGQGLQFLFEYFSETQRNKGNFPGRFSGRQFSNSRSEMNVSTLELGDSALYLCASSLNQGKTDTQYFGPGTRLTVL.

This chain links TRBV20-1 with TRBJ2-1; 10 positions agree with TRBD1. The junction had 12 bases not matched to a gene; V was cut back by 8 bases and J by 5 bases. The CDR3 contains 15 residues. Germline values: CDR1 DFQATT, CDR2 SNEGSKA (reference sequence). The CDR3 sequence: CSTKGRGTGDNEQFF. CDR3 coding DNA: TGCAGTACTAAGGGAAGGGGGACAGGGGACAATGAGCAGTTCTTC.

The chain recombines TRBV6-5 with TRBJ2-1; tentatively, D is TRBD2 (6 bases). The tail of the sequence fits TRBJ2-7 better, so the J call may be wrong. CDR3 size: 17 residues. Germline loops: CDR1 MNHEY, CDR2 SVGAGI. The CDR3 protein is CASSYVGAGQSYNEQYF. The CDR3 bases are TGTGCCAGCAGTTACGTTGGGGCGGGGCAATCCTACAATGAGCAGTACTTC.

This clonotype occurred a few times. CDR3 nucleotides: TGTGCCAGCACAGGGGGCGGCATAAGAAATGAGCAGTTCTTC. This encodes CASTGGGIRNEQFF. This rearrangement joins TRBV7-2 to TRBJ2-1, with TRBD1 matching over 8 bases. Germline CDR1 is SGHTA and CDR2 is FQGNSA. The CDR3 spans 14 residues. The V gene end was trimmed by 7 bases and the J gene end by 7 bases; junction bases not matched to a gene: 9.

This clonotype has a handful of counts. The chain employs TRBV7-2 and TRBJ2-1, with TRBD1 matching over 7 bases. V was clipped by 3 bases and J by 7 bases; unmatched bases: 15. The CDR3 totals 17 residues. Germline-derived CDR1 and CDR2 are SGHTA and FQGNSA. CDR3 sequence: CASSFYNDRDGRNEQFF. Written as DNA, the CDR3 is TGTGCCAGCAGCTTCTATAATGACAGGGATGGTAGAAATGAGCAGTTCTTC.

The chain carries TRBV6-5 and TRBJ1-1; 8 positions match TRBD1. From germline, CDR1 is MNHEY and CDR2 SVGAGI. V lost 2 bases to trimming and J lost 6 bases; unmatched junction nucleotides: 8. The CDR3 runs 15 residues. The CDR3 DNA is TGTGCCAGCAGTTACGGAGGACAGGGCGAACCTGAAGCTTTCTTT. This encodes CASSYGGQGEPEAFF.

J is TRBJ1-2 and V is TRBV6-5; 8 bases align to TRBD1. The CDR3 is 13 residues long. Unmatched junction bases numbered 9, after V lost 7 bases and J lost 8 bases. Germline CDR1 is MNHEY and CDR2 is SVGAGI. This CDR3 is CASKRTGGDGYTF. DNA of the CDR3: TGTGCCAGCAAAAGAACAGGGGGGGACGGCTACACCTTC.

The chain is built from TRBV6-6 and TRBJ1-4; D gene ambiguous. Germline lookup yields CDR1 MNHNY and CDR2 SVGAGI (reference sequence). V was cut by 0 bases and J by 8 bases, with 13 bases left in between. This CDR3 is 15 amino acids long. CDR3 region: CASSYSIKTQEKLFF. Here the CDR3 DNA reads TGTGCCAGCAGTTACTCGATAAAAACGCAAGAAAAACTGTTTTTT.

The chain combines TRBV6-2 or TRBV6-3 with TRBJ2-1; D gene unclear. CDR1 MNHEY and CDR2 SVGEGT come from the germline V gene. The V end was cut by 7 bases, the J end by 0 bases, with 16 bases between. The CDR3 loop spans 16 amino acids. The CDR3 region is CASKPQTSASYNEQFF. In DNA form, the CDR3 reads TGTGCCAGCAAGCCTCAGACATCCGCCTCCTACAATGAGCAGTTCTTC.

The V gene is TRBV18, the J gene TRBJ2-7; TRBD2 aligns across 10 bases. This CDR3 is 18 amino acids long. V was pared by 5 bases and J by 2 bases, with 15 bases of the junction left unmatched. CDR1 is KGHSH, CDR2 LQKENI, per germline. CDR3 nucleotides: TGTGCCAGCTCATCGGCCCCCTCTCTAGCGGGGGTGACCTACGAGCAGTACTTC. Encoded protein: CASSSAPSLAGVTYEQYF.

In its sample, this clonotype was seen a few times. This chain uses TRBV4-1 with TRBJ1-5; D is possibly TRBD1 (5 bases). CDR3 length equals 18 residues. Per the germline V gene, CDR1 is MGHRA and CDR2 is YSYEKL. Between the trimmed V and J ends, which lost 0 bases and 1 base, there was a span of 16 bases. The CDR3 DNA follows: TGCGCCAGCAGCCAAGATATACGGGGGATTGAAAGCAATCAGCCCCAGCATTTT. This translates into CASSQDIRGIESNQPQHF.

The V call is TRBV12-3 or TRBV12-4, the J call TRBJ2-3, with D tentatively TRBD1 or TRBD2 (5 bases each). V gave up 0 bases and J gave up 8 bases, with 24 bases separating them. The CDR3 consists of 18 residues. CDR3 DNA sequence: TGTGCCAGCAGTTTAGCGACTTTTAGCGCCAGAGGGGCCGGTACGCAGTATTTT. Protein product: CASSLATFSARGAGTQYF.

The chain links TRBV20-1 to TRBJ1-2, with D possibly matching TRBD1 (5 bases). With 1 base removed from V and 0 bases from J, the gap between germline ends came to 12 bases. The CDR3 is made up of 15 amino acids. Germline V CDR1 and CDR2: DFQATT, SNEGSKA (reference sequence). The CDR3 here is CSARASTDPNYGYTF. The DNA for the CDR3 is TGCAGTGCTAGAGCCTCGACAGACCCTAACTATGGCTACACCTTC.

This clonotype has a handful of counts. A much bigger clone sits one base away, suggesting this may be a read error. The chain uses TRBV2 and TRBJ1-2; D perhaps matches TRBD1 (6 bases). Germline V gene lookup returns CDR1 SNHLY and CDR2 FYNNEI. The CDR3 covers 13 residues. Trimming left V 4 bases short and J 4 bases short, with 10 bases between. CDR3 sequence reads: CASSAGQIYGYTF. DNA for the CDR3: TGTGCCAGCAGTGCCGGACAGATCTATGGCTACACCTTC.

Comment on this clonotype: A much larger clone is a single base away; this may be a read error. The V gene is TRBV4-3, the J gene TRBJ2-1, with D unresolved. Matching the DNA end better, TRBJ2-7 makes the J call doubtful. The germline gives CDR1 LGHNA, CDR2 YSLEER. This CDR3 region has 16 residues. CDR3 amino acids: CASSPVWRPSYNEQYF. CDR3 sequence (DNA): TGCGCCAGCAGCCCCGTCTGGAGACCGTCCTACAATGAGCAGTACTTC.

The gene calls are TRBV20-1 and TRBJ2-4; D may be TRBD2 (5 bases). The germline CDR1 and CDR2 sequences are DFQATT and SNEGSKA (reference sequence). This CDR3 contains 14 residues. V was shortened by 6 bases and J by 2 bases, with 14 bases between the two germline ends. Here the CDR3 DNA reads TGCAGTGCATTGGCTTCGGGAACCAAAAACATTCAGTACTTC. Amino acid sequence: CSALASGTKNIQYF.

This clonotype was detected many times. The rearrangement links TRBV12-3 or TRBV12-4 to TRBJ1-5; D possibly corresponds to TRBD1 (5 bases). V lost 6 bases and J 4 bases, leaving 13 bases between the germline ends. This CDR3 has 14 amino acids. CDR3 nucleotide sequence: TGTGCCAGCAGCCCCGACAGTCAGAATCAGCCCCAGCATTTT. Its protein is CASSPDSQNQPQHF.